This T cell receptor beta chain was captured in a study of T-cell reconstitution after alpha-beta-depleted transplantation in children. Findings and limits, study-wide: Among T cells one year after transplant, newly produced cells accounted for most counts and diversity. Roughly two months post-transplant, alpha-beta T cells reportedly originated from several hundred graft clones that had expanded.

Many counts were recorded for this clonotype. What it binds is not known. The CDR3 length is 14 residues. Trimming removed 5 bases from V and 7 bases from J; junction bases left unmatched: 8. Preparation of the TCRbeta library was carried out with unique molecular identifiers. Each CDR3 protein gets one entry after TCRdb re-called the PCR reads with MiXCR. The sample contains fewer than 250,000 distinct CDR3 sequences, 8.2% of which appear only once. The sequenced sample was PBMCs, mostly from graft donor cells, obtained 180 days after TCRalphabeta/CD19-depleted stem cell transplant. The sequence was obtained from a male patient under 18 who had a stem cell transplant for acute lymphoblastic leukemia, so the T cells may come from the graft donor. The V call is TRBV12-3 or TRBV12-4, the J call TRBJ2-3; 8 bases agree with TRBD2. This chain's CDR3 is CASSPSGGVNTQYF. As DNA, the CDR3 is TGTGCCAGCAGTCCGTCCGGGGGGGTGAATACGCAGTATTTT.